A selection of T cell receptor beta chains follows, all from one sample in a study of blood T cell repertoires in COVID-19. Method: immunoSEQ multiplex PCR; TCRdb's copy keeps in-frame clones and lacks some. The table shows more than 100,000 clones, with 84% occurring only once. Material: peripheral blood. The origin of the receptors is a man aged 60 to 75 with acute or convalescent COVID-19. The CDR3 runs from the conserved cysteine through the conserved F or W. The D gene is left open where the match is weak. Clone size is stated in some rows and not others, as once, few, many or a class when expanded.

j_call v_call clone_size cdr3_length d_call cdr3_nt cdr3_aa
TRBJ2-2 TRBV5-1 NA 14 TRBD2 TGCGCCAGCAGCCGGGGGGAGCACACCGGGGAGCTGTTTTTT CASSRGEHTGELFF
TRBJ1-5 TRBV2 NA 10 NA TGTGCCAGCCGGAGGCAGCCCCAGCATTTT CASRRQPQHF
TRBJ2-2 TRBV15 once 16 TRBD1 TGTGCCACCAGCCCCCGACAGGGGGCTTTGACCGGGGAGCTGTTTTTT CATSPRQGALTGELFF
TRBJ1-2 TRBV5-1 few 15 TRBD1 TGCGCCAGCAGGCCCGGGACAGGGCTTAACTATGGCTACACCTTC CASRPGTGLNYGYTF
TRBJ1-1 TRBV5-6 few 11 NA TGTGCCAGCAGCTACGGGGGTGAAGCTTTCTTT CASSYGGEAFF
TRBJ1-6 TRBV2 NA 12 NA TGTGCCAGCAGCGCACAGAATTCACCCCTCCACTTT CASSAQNSPLHF
TRBJ1-2 TRBV7-6 NA 11 NA TGTGCCAGCAGCTCGGGCTATGGCTACACCTTC CASSSGYGYTF
TRBJ2-7 TRBV5-6 few 15 TRBD1 TGTGCCAGCAGCTCGCAGGGACAGACACTCTACGAGCAGTACTTC CASSSQGQTLYEQYF
TRBJ1-2 TRBV18 NA 15 TRBD1 TGTGCCAGCTCAGCCTCAGGGACAGACTCCTATGGCTACACCTTC CASSASGTDSYGYTF
TRBJ1-6 TRBV4-1 NA 14 NA TGCGCCAGCAGCCAAGAATCTATGAATTCACCCCTCCACTTT CASSQESMNSPLHF
TRBJ2-3 TRBV5-1 NA 17 TRBD2 TGCGCCAGCAGCGGCAGATTCACTAGCGGGAGCACAGATACGCAGTATTTT CASSGRFTSGSTDTQYF
TRBJ1-6 TRBV6-1 NA 16 NA TGTGCCAGCAGTGACTTTACCGGGACACCGTATACACCCCTCCACTTT CASSDFTGTPYTPLHF
TRBJ1-2 TRBV3-1/TRBV3-2 few 14 NA TGTGCCAGCAGCTACCAGACAGTGCCCTCTGGCTACACCTTC CASSYQTVPSGYTF
TRBJ2-3 TRBV6-4 NA 13 TRBD2 TGTGCCAGCAGTGTTAGCGGGAGGGATACGCAGTATTTT CASSVSGRDTQYF
TRBJ1-3 TRBV27 NA 17 TRBD1 TGTGCCAGCAGGCTATCGGGACAGGGGATCTCTGGAAACACCATATATTTT CASRLSGQGISGNTIYF
TRBJ2-3 TRBV29-1 NA 12 TRBD2 TGCAGCGTTGGACTAGCGGGAGATACGCAGTATTTT CSVGLAGDTQYF
TRBJ1-4 TRBV6-1 NA 17 NA TGTGCCAGCAGTGAAACGGAGGGATACCGGATTTGGGAAAAACTGTTTTTT CASSETEGYRIWEKLFF
TRBJ2-7 TRBV11-2 NA 17 TRBD2 TGTGCCAGCAGCTTAGGGGGGGGGACCCCTGTCTCCTACGAGCAGTACTTC CASSLGGGTPVSYEQYF
TRBJ1-2 TRBV3-1/TRBV3-2 NA 17 NA TGTGCCAGCAGCCAAGCCCCGTCGGGGGGCGCAGGCTATGGCTACACCTTC CASSQAPSGGAGYGYTF
TRBJ1-5 TRBV28 NA 15 NA TGTGCCAGCAGTTTTAGAGGGGGGGCTCCTCAGCCCCAGCATTTT CASSFRGGAPQPQHF
TRBJ1-5 TRBV6-6 NA 14 NA TGTGCCAGCAGTTACCGTATGGCAAATCAGCCCCAGCATTTT CASSYRMANQPQHF
TRBJ1-3 TRBV5-1 NA 14 NA TGCGCCAGCAGCCCGCAGGGGAATGGAAACACCATATATTTT CASSPQGNGNTIYF
TRBJ1-2 TRBV27 NA 14 NA TGTGCCAGCAGGAGATCAACAGCTAACTATGGCTACACCTTC CASRRSTANYGYTF
TRBJ2-5 TRBV28 NA 14 TRBD1 TGTGCCAGCAGAGAACAGGGGGCGGCGGAGACCCAGTACTTC CASREQGAAETQYF
TRBJ2-3 TRBV7-3 NA 15 TRBD2 TGTGCCAGCAGCTTAGCGGGGGGAAGCACAGATACGCAGTATTTT CASSLAGGSTDTQYF
TRBJ1-3 TRBV2 NA 16 TRBD1 TGTGCCAGCAATCCGGGGACAGGGGTTCGCGGAAACACCATATATTTT CASNPGTGVRGNTIYF
TRBJ2-7 TRBV2 NA 14 TRBD1 TGTGCCAGCAGCCGGCCGGGACAGGGGGCGGAGCAGTACTTC CASSRPGQGAEQYF
TRBJ1-2 TRBV6-1 NA 15 TRBD1 TGTGCCAGCAGTGAAACCTTCGGACAGGGTGATGGCTACACCTTC CASSETFGQGDGYTF
TRBJ2-3 TRBV24-1 NA 17 TRBD2 TGTGCCACCAGTGATCGGGGCGCGGGAGGGTTGACAGATACGCAGTATTTT CATSDRGAGGLTDTQYF
TRBJ2-7 TRBV5-1 NA 12 NA TGCGCCAGCAGCTTGGGGGGCCTCGAGCAGTACTTC CASSLGGLEQYF
TRBJ1-1 TRBV6-5 NA 13 NA TGTGCCAGCAGTTACTCCCCAGGGACTGAAGCTTTCTTT CASSYSPGTEAFF
TRBJ2-5 TRBV10-1 NA 15 TRBD1 TGCGCCAGCAGTGAAGGGACAGGGGCTCGGGAGACCCAGTACTTC CASSEGTGARETQYF
TRBJ2-7 TRBV12-3/TRBV12-4 once 13 NA TGTGCCAGCAGTTTAGGAGCGGCTTACGAGCAGTACTTC CASSLGAAYEQYF
TRBJ2-1 TRBV24-1 NA 16 TRBD1 TGTGCCACCAGTGATACCGGGACAGGGGTGTTCAATGAGCAGTTCTTC CATSDTGTGVFNEQFF
TRBJ2-3 TRBV11-3 NA 14 TRBD1 TGTGCCAGCAGCAAAACAGGGGTCACAGATACGCAGTATTTT CASSKTGVTDTQYF
TRBJ1-1 TRBV7-3 NA 13 TRBD1 TGTGCCAGCAGCCCGGACAGGGACACTGAAGCTTTCTTT CASSPDRDTEAFF
TRBJ2-1 TRBV9 NA 17 TRBD2 TGTGCCAGCTCCTTTGGGCCGCTAGCGGGAGGTAGGGGTGAGCAGTTCTTC CASSFGPLAGGRGEQFF
TRBJ1-2 TRBV2 NA 13 NA TGTGCCAGCAGTTTCGGAGGTAGCTATGGCTACACCTTC CASSFGGSYGYTF
TRBJ2-1 TRBV6-1 NA 15 TRBD2 TGTGCCAGCAGTGAACTAGCGGGAGACTACAATGAGCAGTTCTTC CASSELAGDYNEQFF
TRBJ2-1 TRBV29-1 NA 11 NA TGCAGCGCCGGACATCGGAATGAGCAGTTCTTC CSAGHRNEQFF
TRBJ2-5 TRBV3-1/TRBV3-2 NA 15 TRBD1 TGTGCCAGCAGCCATCCGGGGACAGGACAAGAGACCCAGTACTTC CASSHPGTGQETQYF
TRBJ2-7 TRBV19 NA 11 NA TGTGCCAGCCGAAACACAGGGCAACAGTACTTC CASRNTGQQYF